The clone carrying this T cell receptor beta chain was counted ten times or more. V lost 5 bases, J lost 2 bases, and 14 bases lay in between. The CDR3 sequence is 15 residues long. Germline CDR1 and CDR2: MDHEN and SYDVKM. Researchers made TCR cDNA using 5'RACE template switching, and this step added a universal primer site and UMIs. TCRdb processed the 5' RACE reads anew with MiXCR; each CDR3 protein has one entry. The sample lists over 25,000 distinct CDR3 sequences, approximately 5% occurring once. This specimen comes from a study of T cells after yellow fever vaccination. For the study at large: Fractions low in cell number were prepared with SMART-Seq v4 Ultra Low Input.

The study, taken as a whole, reports: Post-booster samples contained most primary-vaccination clones (approximately 97% CD4, 88% CD8).

The sequence was collected from a man aged 30-40 years who received the YFV17D yellow fever vaccine. V usage is TRBV28 and J usage is TRBJ2-3, with D unclear. The material was PBMCs, either bulk or a sorted T-cell subset (CD4+, CD8+, memory, or dextramer-sorted; not recorded which), obtained 15 days after the yellow fever booster vaccination. Here the CDR3 reads CASSTDLRYTDTQYF. The CDR3 DNA reads as TGTGCCAGCAGTACGGACCTTCGATACACAGATACGCAGTATTTT.